A selection of T cell receptor beta chains follows, all from one sample in a study of CD8+CD57+ T cells in acquired aplastic anemia. TCRdb passed the reads through MiXCR, listing each CDR3 protein once. Here the sample spans under 500,000 distinct CDR3 sequences, roughly 34% being singletons. The sequencing sample was made of sorted CD4+, CD8+, or CD8+CD57+ T cells (not recorded which) from PBMCs. These receptors came from a human donor with aplastic anemia. The CDR3 runs from the conserved cysteine through the conserved F or W. D genes are given only for firm matches. Rows give clone size only sometimes, using once, few, many, or a class for an expanded clone.

size: few; V: TRBV5-4; J: TRBJ1-4; D: -; DNA: TGTGCCAGCAGCTTGTCCGCTAATGAAAAACTGTTTTTT; CDR3: CASSLSANEKLFF
size: -; V: TRBV27; J: TRBJ1-3; D: -; DNA: TGTGCCAGCAGTCCGTCGGGGCAGTTTATGGGAAACACCATATATTTT; CDR3: CASSPSGQFMGNTIYF
size: many; V: TRBV10-2; J: TRBJ1-6; D: TRBD1; DNA: TGCGCCAGCAGTGACCGGACAGGGAATTCACCCCTCCACTTT; CDR3: CASSDRTGNSPLHF
size: many; V: TRBV19; J: TRBJ2-1; D: -; DNA: TGTGCCAGTAGTATGATCAGGGTGGCGCGCAATGAGCAGTTCTTC; CDR3: CASSMIRVARNEQFF
size: -; V: TRBV12-3/TRBV12-4; J: TRBJ1-1; D: -; DNA: TGTGCCAGCAGGATGGAACACAGGTTTAACTACACTGAAGCTTTCTTT; CDR3: CASRMEHRFNYTEAFF
size: -; V: TRBV20-1; J: TRBJ2-3; D: TRBD2; DNA: TGCAGTGCCCGTCCGACTAGCGGGAGAGGCTCAGATACGCAGTATTTT; CDR3: CSARPTSGRGSDTQYF
size: many; V: TRBV7-9; J: TRBJ1-6; D: -; DNA: TGTGCCAGCAGCTCCAGAAAACAGGGTTCACCCCTCCACTTT; CDR3: CASSSRKQGSPLHF
size: few; V: TRBV7-6; J: TRBJ2-3; D: TRBD2; DNA: TGTGCCAGCAGCCCGACAATGGGGCTAGCGGGATCAGATACGCAGTATTTT; CDR3: CASSPTMGLAGSDTQYF
size: -; V: TRBV5-1; J: TRBJ2-3; D: TRBD2; DNA: TGCGCCAGCAGCCTTAGCGGGAAACCAGATACGCAGTATTTT; CDR3: CASSLSGKPDTQYF
size: few; V: TRBV20-1; J: TRBJ2-4; D: -; DNA: TGCAGTGCTGGGGGAGACTTGGCCAAAAACATTCAGTACTTC; CDR3: CSAGGDLAKNIQYF
size: many; V: TRBV4-2; J: TRBJ1-2; D: -; DNA: TGTGCCAGCAGCCAAGAGTTATATGGCTACACCTTC; CDR3: CASSQELYGYTF
size: -; V: TRBV6-1; J: TRBJ2-1; D: TRBD2; DNA: TGTGCCAGCACCCTAGCGGGAGCCAATGAGCAGCTCTTC; CDR3: CASTLAGANEQLF
size: -; V: TRBV29-1; J: TRBJ1-2; D: TRBD1; DNA: TGCAGCGTTGAGTCCGGGACAGGGGATGGCTACACCTTC; CDR3: CSVESGTGDGYTF
size: -; V: TRBV15; J: TRBJ1-6; D: -; DNA: TGTGCCACCAGCAGGGGGTTACACCGGAATTCACCCCTCCACTTT; CDR3: CATSRGLHRNSPLHF
size: -; V: TRBV4-1; J: TRBJ2-3; D: TRBD2; DNA: TGCGCCAGCAGCCAAAGGAGTAGCGGGGATGAGCAGTATTTT; CDR3: CASSQRSSGDEQYF
size: many; V: TRBV29-1; J: TRBJ2-5; D: -; DNA: TGCAGCATATCTAGCGATCAAGAGACCCAGTACTTC; CDR3: CSISSDQETQYF
size: few; V: TRBV3-1; J: TRBJ1-2; D: -; DNA: TGTGCCAGCAGCCTAAATCGGGGGTCTAACTATGGCTACACCTTC; CDR3: CASSLNRGSNYGYTF
size: -; V: TRBV15; J: TRBJ2-7; D: -; DNA: TGTGCCACCAGCAGCCAGACCCAGGGGTCCGAGCAGTACTTC; CDR3: CATSSQTQGSEQYF
size: many; V: TRBV19; J: TRBJ2-7; D: TRBD2; DNA: TGTGCCAGTAGTATCGGGACTAGCGGGGAGCAGTACTTC; CDR3: CASSIGTSGEQYF
size: -; V: TRBV28; J: TRBJ1-6; D: -; DNA: TGTGCCAGCAGTACCAGGGAACCCAATTCACCCCTCCACTTT; CDR3: CASSTREPNSPLHF